A single sample is the source of the 28 T cell receptor beta chains below, sequenced in a study of a mutant IDH1 vaccine in newly diagnosed glioma. Some clones are missing from TCRdb's copy, which holds only in-frame ones; the method was immunoSEQ multiplex PCR. Here the sample spans more than 55,000 clones, roughly 80% being singletons. As for time point: week 35, safety follow-up. Doses of 300 ug of mutant IDH1 20-mer peptide were given with topical imiquimod. Which antigens these TCRs recognize remains unknown. This specimen consisted of PBMCs, obtained from a glioma patient whose treatment included an IDH1 peptide vaccine. The receptor source for this set is a man aged 25 to 40 with glioma.

The chain links TRBV25-1 to TRBJ2-7; D ambiguous. The CDR3 extends over 13 amino acids. Germline CDR1 is MGHDK and CDR2 is SYGVNS. With 6 bases removed from V and 3 bases from J, the gap between germline ends came to 12 bases. The CDR3 sequence is CASRASLRYEQYF. The CDR3 region has the DNA TGTGCCAGCAGGGCATCTCTACGCTACGAGCAGTACTTC.

The CDR3 is CASSPDRGQPQHF. CDR3 in DNA: TGTGCCAGCAGCCCTGACAGGGGACAGCCCCAGCATTTT. The chain combines TRBV6-6 with TRBJ1-5; TRBD1 agrees at 8 bases. The CDR3 is made up of 13 amino acids. CDR1 and CDR2 from the germline V gene are MNHNY and SVGAGI (reference sequence). V lost 6 bases, J lost 7 bases, and 5 bases stayed unmatched.

This chain uses TRBV5-1 with TRBJ1-2; 10 bases are shared with TRBD1. Unmatched junction bases numbered 8, after V lost 4 bases and J lost 5 bases. The CDR3 has 15 amino acids. Germline assignment: CDR1 SGHRS and CDR2 YFSETQ. This chain's CDR3 is CASSQRPGQGYGYTF. The CDR3, as DNA: TGCGCCAGCAGCCAGAGACCGGGACAGGGGTATGGCTACACCTTC. The full variable domain, rest sourced from reference TRBV5-1 and TRBJ1-2, is KAGVTQTPRYLIKTRGQQVTLSCSPISGHRSVSWYQQTPGQGLQFLFEYFSETQRNKGNFPGRFSGRQFSNSRSEMNVSTLELGDSALYLCASSQRPGQGYGYTFGSGTRLTVV.

V and J are TRBV6-5 and TRBJ2-5; D ambiguous. Trimming took 6 bases from V and 5 from J, leaving 7 bases between them. This CDR3 region has 11 residues. Germline-derived CDR1 and CDR2 are MNHEY and SVGAGI. The CDR3 nucleotides are TGTGCCAGCAGCCGTAGGGAGACCCAGTACTTC. Translation: CASSRRETQYF.

This chain uses TRBV11-1 with TRBJ1-2; D remains ambiguous. The CDR3 contains 16 residues. V lost 0 bases and J lost 4, with 15 bases in between. Germline V gene lookup returns CDR1 SGHAT and CDR2 FQDESV (reference sequence). CDR3 in amino acids: CASSLASNPGGYGYTF. The CDR3 DNA follows: TGTGCCAGCAGCTTAGCATCCAACCCAGGAGGCTATGGCTACACCTTC.

The chain recombines TRBV4-1 with TRBJ1-6; D remains unclear. CDR1 is MGHRA, CDR2 YSYEKL, per germline. The CDR3 spans 15 residues. Trimming removed 4 bases from V and 8 bases from J, with 15 bases in between. For the CDR3, the DNA is TGCGCCAGCAGCCCGCAGGAGGGATTCTATTCACCCCTCCACTTT. As protein: CASSPQEGFYSPLHF.

The genes are TRBV6-1 and TRBJ1-1, with 12 bases that match TRBD1. V lost 6 bases to trimming and J lost 6 bases; unmatched junction nucleotides: 8. From germline, CDR1 is MNHNS and CDR2 SASEGT. The CDR3 is 15 amino acids. DNA of the CDR3: TGTGCCAGCAGCCCCGGGACAGGGGGCGCGTCTGAAGCTTTCTTT. Encoded protein: CASSPGTGGASEAFF.

The V gene is TRBV18, the J gene TRBJ1-4; the D is unclear. Deletions cut 6 bases from V and 4 bases from J, with 15 bases between. Germline V CDR1 and CDR2: KGHSH, LQKENI. The CDR3 runs to 15 residues. CDR3 DNA: TGTGCCAGCTCGCCCGACCGGCAGCGTAATGAAAAACTGTTTTTT. Protein: CASSPDRQRNEKLFF.

This chain connects TRBV5-8 to TRBJ2-3, with 7 bases that match TRBD2. V lost 4 bases and J lost 2; bases outside the gene matches: 7. The CDR3 is 15 residues long. The germline V gene has CDR1 SGHTS and CDR2 YDEGEE. For the CDR3, the DNA is TGTGCCAGCAGCGCTGGACTAGGCCCCACAGATACGCAGTATTTT. Encoded protein: CASSAGLGPTDTQYF.

This clone showed up just once. The V call is TRBV5-5, the J call TRBJ2-7, with D tentatively TRBD2 (6 bases). The CDR3 consists of 13 residues. The germline V gene encodes CDR1 SGHKS and CDR2 YYEKEE (reference sequence). V shed 0 bases and J shed 6 bases, with 10 bases lying between them. As DNA, the CDR3 is TGTGCCAGCAGCTTGGCGGGGGTGGGCGAGCAGTACTTC. Translating it yields CASSLAGVGEQYF.

The chain employs TRBV7-2 and TRBJ2-3, with 10 bases lining up with TRBD2. The CDR3 is made up of 18 amino acids. The trim removed 0 bases at V and 0 bases at J, leaving 6 bases unmatched. Germline V gives CDR1 SGHTA, CDR2 FQGNSA. The CDR3 DNA sequence: TGTGCCAGCAGCTTAGCGCTTCGGGGACTAGCGAGCACAGATACGCAGTATTTT. It is translated as CASSLALRGLASTDTQYF.

The genes are TRBV7-2 and TRBJ1-5; 10 bases are a match to TRBD1. Germline CDR1 is SGHTA and CDR2 is FQGNSA. J gave up 6 bases and V 2 bases, and 4 bases lay outside the gene matches. This CDR3 contains 15 residues. The CDR3 loop is CASSLKGTGVQPQHF. The CDR3 coding sequence is TGTGCCAGCAGCTTAAAAGGGACAGGGGTTCAGCCCCAGCATTTT.

V gene TRBV19 combines with J gene TRBJ2-1, with 13 nucleotides matching TRBD2. Germline V CDR1 and CDR2: LNHDA, SQIVND (reference sequence). This CDR3 contains 16 residues. The trim removed 4 bases at V and 8 bases at J, leaving 8 bases unmatched. The DNA of the CDR3 is TGTGCCAGTAGTACTTTACTAGCGGGGGGGTTCTATGAGCAGTTCTTC. This translates into CASSTLLAGGFYEQFF.

CDR3 amino acids: CASSPPGEVNEQFF. DNA of the CDR3: TGTGCCAGCTCACCACCCGGGGAAGTCAATGAGCAGTTCTTC. The chain carries TRBV18 and TRBJ2-1; possibly TRBD2 for D (5 bases). Trimming left V 0 bases short and J 6 bases short, with 9 bases between. Germline values: CDR1 KGHSH, CDR2 LQKENI. The CDR3 runs 14 residues.

The chain couples TRBV5-1 to TRBJ2-5; D is unresolved. The CDR3 covers 15 residues. Trimming cost V 6 bases and J 1 base, with 16 bases left between them. Germline-derived CDR1 and CDR2 are SGHRS and YFSETQ. CDR3 amino acids: CASILRSGFQETQYF. CDR3 nucleotide sequence: TGCGCCAGCATCCTCAGATCCGGGTTCCAAGAGACCCAGTACTTC.

This chain uses TRBV7-9 with TRBJ2-3; no clear D. V gave up 0 bases and J gave up 2 bases, with 9 bases separating them. Germline V lookup: CDR1 SEHNR, CDR2 FQNEAQ (reference sequence). This CDR3 spans 15 amino acids. The CDR3 spells CASSLALQFTDTQYF. CDR3 in DNA: TGTGCCAGCAGCTTAGCGCTTCAATTCACAGATACGCAGTATTTT.

The chain has TRBV28 and TRBJ2-7, with a tentative D call TRBD2 (5 bases). Per the germline V gene, CDR1 is MDHEN and CDR2 is SYDVKM. The ends were cut back, 3 bases at V and 2 bases at J, with 11 bases in the middle. There are 14 residues in the CDR3. The CDR3 here is CASSFGGQPYEQYF. CDR3 coding DNA: TGTGCCAGCAGTTTCGGCGGGCAGCCCTACGAGCAGTACTTC.

This chain connects TRBV7-9 to TRBJ2-5; D is unresolved. V was trimmed by 1 base and J by 5 bases, leaving 11 bases between them. Germline lookup yields CDR1 SEHNR and CDR2 FQNEAQ (reference sequence). The CDR3 has 14 residues. CDR3 loop: CASSLGSLGETQYF. CDR3 nucleotides: TGTGCCAGCAGCTTAGGTAGCCTCGGGGAGACCCAGTACTTC.

The V call is TRBV6-5, the J call TRBJ1-3; TRBD1 might be the D (6 bases). Germline CDR1 reads MNHEY; CDR2 reads SVGAGI. The ends were cut back, 2 bases at V and 4 bases at J, with 9 bases in the middle. The CDR3 spans 14 residues. In DNA form, the CDR3 reads TGTGCCAGCAGTTACCAGGGACACGGAAACACCATATATTTT. Its protein product is CASSYQGHGNTIYF.

The chain is built from TRBV7-6 and TRBJ2-5, with TRBD2 matching 10 bases. CDR1 is SGHVS and CDR2 is FNYEAQ in the germline V gene. Trimming removed 4 bases from V and 4 bases from J; junction bases left unmatched: 12. The CDR3 is 17 residues long. Here the CDR3 DNA reads TGTGCCAGCAGCTCCACCGCGTCGCGGACTAGCGGAGAGACCCAGTACTTC. It yields the protein CASSSTASRTSGETQYF.

V usage is TRBV4-1 and J usage is TRBJ2-2; either TRBD1 or TRBD2 may fit D (6 bases each). Trimming pared 4 bases from V and 5 bases from J, leaving 11 bases between. The CDR3 extends over 14 amino acids. CDR1 MGHRA and CDR2 YSYEKL come from the germline V gene. In nucleotides, the CDR3 is TGCGCCAGCAGCCTGGTAGGGGGGACCGGGGAGCTGTTTTTT. Amino acid sequence: CASSLVGGTGELFF.

This chain uses TRBV18 with TRBJ1-2; TRBD1 agrees at 8 bases. Germline assignment: CDR1 KGHSH and CDR2 LQKENI. CDR3 length: 13 amino acids. V dropped 8 bases and J dropped 4; count of bases not matched to a gene: 6. The CDR3 sequence: CASSETGGYGYTF. The CDR3 DNA sequence: TGTGCCAGCAGCGAAACAGGGGGCTATGGCTACACCTTC.

The chain carries TRBV5-8 and TRBJ1-1; 9 positions match TRBD1. In germline, CDR1 is SGHTS, CDR2 YDEGEE. J was trimmed by 10 bases and V by 4 bases; bases with no gene match: 11. CDR3 length equals 14 residues. This chain's CDR3 is CASSLRPGTGRAFF. CDR3 DNA: TGTGCCAGCAGCCTCAGGCCCGGGACAGGGCGAGCTTTCTTT.

This clone occurred once. The chain couples TRBV5-1 to TRBJ2-5; 7 bases fit TRBD1. The CDR3 extends over 14 amino acids. The ends lost 2 bases at V and 3 bases at J; junction bases unmatched: 4. Germline V gives CDR1 SGHRS, CDR2 YFSETQ. The CDR3 DNA is TGCGCCAGCAGCTTTTTTGGGACAGAAGAGACCCAGTACTTC. Protein product: CASSFFGTEETQYF.

In its sample, this clone ranks as medium-sized. The same CDR3 can be traced to other DNA sequences in this sample. The V gene is TRBV14, the J gene TRBJ1-6, with a tentative D call TRBD1 (6 bases). This CDR3 is built from 15 residues. Trimming took 0 bases from V and 9 from J, leaving 12 bases between them. The germline V gene encodes CDR1 SGHDN and CDR2 FVKESK. The CDR3 reads CASSQDPGAGSPLHF. The DNA for the CDR3 is TGTGCCAGCAGCCAAGATCCGGGGGCTGGTTCACCCCTCCACTTT.

This chain joins TRBV2 and TRBJ1-5; D is uncertain. The CDR3 sequence is 14 residues long. Deletions cut 6 bases from V and 2 bases from J, with 11 bases between. The germline gives CDR1 SNHLY, CDR2 FYNNEI. CDR3 sequence reads: CASRRRAGNQPQHF. The CDR3 coding sequence is TGTGCCAGCAGGAGGAGGGCAGGCAATCAGCCCCAGCATTTT.

The gene calls are TRBV19 and TRBJ1-6, with D uncertain. The V end was cut by 6 bases, the J end by 0 bases, with 9 bases between. Germline CDR1 and CDR2: LNHDA and SQIVND (reference sequence). This CDR3 is 15 amino acids long. The CDR3 nucleotides are TGTGCCAGTAGCCTTAGTAACTCCTATAATTCACCCCTCCACTTT. Translating gives CASSLSNSYNSPLHF.

This clone appeared once. The CDR3 nucleotides are TGCGCCAGCAGCTTGGTAGGGCAGGGAACTGAAGCTTTCTTT. Translation: CASSLVGQGTEAFF. The chain joins TRBV5-1 to TRBJ1-1; weak D call: TRBD1 (5 bases). V was cut by 0 bases and J by 5 bases, with 11 bases left in between. The germline V gene has CDR1 SGHRS and CDR2 YFSETQ. This CDR3 is 14 amino acids long.